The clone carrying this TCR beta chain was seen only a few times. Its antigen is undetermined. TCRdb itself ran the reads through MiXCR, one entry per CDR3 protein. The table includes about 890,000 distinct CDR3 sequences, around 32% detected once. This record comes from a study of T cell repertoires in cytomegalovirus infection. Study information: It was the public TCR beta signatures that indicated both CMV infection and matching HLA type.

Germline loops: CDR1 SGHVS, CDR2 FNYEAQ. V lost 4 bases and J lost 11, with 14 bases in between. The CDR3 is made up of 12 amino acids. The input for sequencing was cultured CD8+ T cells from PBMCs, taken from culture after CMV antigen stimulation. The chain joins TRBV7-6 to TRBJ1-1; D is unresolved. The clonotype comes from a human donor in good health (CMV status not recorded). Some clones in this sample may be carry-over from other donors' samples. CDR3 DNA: TGTGCCAGCAGCTCGGGCCAAGTGGGGGCTTTCTTT. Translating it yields CASSSGQVGAFF.